The rows below give T cell receptor beta chains drawn from one sample of a study of T cells in Graves' hyperthyroidism and ophthalmopathy. Each CDR3 protein gets one entry after TCRdb re-called the multiplex PCR reads with MiXCR. The data hold more than 500,000 distinct CDR3 sequences, with 14% observed a single time. Material: blood. Receptor source: a woman aged 40 to 50 with Graves' hyperthyroidism. The CDR3 runs from the conserved cysteine through the conserved F or W.

v_call: TRBV5-4; cdr3_aa: CASSRDGGAEAFF
v_call: TRBV7-9; cdr3_aa: CASSLAGRGWLGYTF
v_call: TRBV28; cdr3_aa: CASSLIGGRDYEQYF
v_call: TRBV20-1; cdr3_aa: CSARVGLAGPIFQFF
v_call: TRBV19; cdr3_aa: CASSGSGIYEQYF
v_call: TRBV29-1; cdr3_aa: CSVEGSGTGVSYGYTF
v_call: TRBV20-1; cdr3_aa: CSAPGQGANEQYF
v_call: TRBV6-1; cdr3_aa: CASSERDTANYGYTF
v_call: TRBV6-1; cdr3_aa: CASSAGLATPEQFF
v_call: TRBV6-1; cdr3_aa: CASSNPGSAEQFF
v_call: TRBV6-5; cdr3_aa: CASSNRQGEAFF
v_call: TRBV19; cdr3_aa: CASSIGGGSGNTIYF
v_call: TRBV29-1; cdr3_aa: CSVGASNEKLFF
v_call: TRBV7-2; cdr3_aa: CASSPGQYPNEQFF
v_call: TRBV11-2; cdr3_aa: CASSPLVAGGPEETQYF
v_call: TRBV29-1; cdr3_aa: CSVENQLADYEQYF
v_call: TRBV15; cdr3_aa: CATSTTGRNSPLHF
v_call: TRBV6-5; cdr3_aa: CASSYSGQGYEQYF
v_call: TRBV4-1; cdr3_aa: CASSQETGADGYTF
v_call: TRBV7-6; cdr3_aa: CASTKNRGRAGEETQYF
v_call: TRBV27; cdr3_aa: CASSTRQAGRRGNQPQHF
v_call: TRBV28; cdr3_aa: CASSLGGQGNSYGYTF
v_call: TRBV5-1; cdr3_aa: CASSLEGEETQYF
v_call: TRBV18; cdr3_aa: CASSREYNSPLHF
v_call: TRBV28; cdr3_aa: CASTQGRNGNTIYF
v_call: TRBV27; cdr3_aa: CASQDSFPFLAKNIQYF
v_call: TRBV5-6; cdr3_aa: CASSSSTGANEKLFF
v_call: TRBV5-6; cdr3_aa: CASSWTTFGADEQYF
v_call: TRBV28; cdr3_aa: CASSLEVTSLGLEQFF
v_call: TRBV29-1; cdr3_aa: CSAEPPAGQGENTEAFF
v_call: TRBV10-3; cdr3_aa: CATLAGVSTGELFF
v_call: TRBV20-1; cdr3_aa: CSAREPQGTKNIQYF
v_call: TRBV29-1; cdr3_aa: CSVDGLGGRSYNEQFF
v_call: TRBV6-5; cdr3_aa: CASSYSLAGHNEQFF
v_call: TRBV20-1; cdr3_aa: CSARDTSGYNEQFF
v_call: TRBV28; cdr3_aa: CASSLGLTRVDTQYF
v_call: TRBV6-6; cdr3_aa: CASSYSAGGTEAFF
v_call: TRBV13; cdr3_aa: CASSFNRGRDGYTF
v_call: TRBV5-1; cdr3_aa: CASSSFAGNNEQFF
v_call: TRBV28; cdr3_aa: CATKGHSSGANVLTF
v_call: TRBV20-1; cdr3_aa: CSAQTGGSNQPQHF
v_call: TRBV27; cdr3_aa: CASSHSRSEQFF
v_call: TRBV19; cdr3_aa: CASTYGPGRENTGELFF
v_call: TRBV2; cdr3_aa: CASSAREHPGELFF
v_call: TRBV12-3/TRBV12-4; cdr3_aa: CASSLGLAEKETQYF
v_call: TRBV9; cdr3_aa: CASSVDGSSNEQFF
v_call: TRBV3-1; cdr3_aa: CASSPPRAGTNEKLFF
v_call: TRBV27; cdr3_aa: CASSLYQGVNTEAFF
v_call: TRBV11-2; cdr3_aa: CASSQTPGYRDTQYF
v_call: TRBV12-3/TRBV12-4; cdr3_aa: CASSPGQGIRNTEAFF
v_call: TRBV4-1; cdr3_aa: CASSRSPTSGRAQGDTQYF
v_call: TRBV29-1; cdr3_aa: CSVERTGELFF
v_call: TRBV3-1; cdr3_aa: CASSQEGTNEKLFF
v_call: TRBV18; cdr3_aa: CASSPALLGQLNTGELFF
v_call: TRBV28; cdr3_aa: CASSPQHRGFSPDTQYF
v_call: TRBV7-9; cdr3_aa: CASSLGRAGYTF
v_call: TRBV27; cdr3_aa: CASSPTGRSYNSPLHF
v_call: TRBV7-2; cdr3_aa: CASSLGSGRGDEQFF
v_call: TRBV16; cdr3_aa: CASSQISIDNEQFF
v_call: TRBV20-1; cdr3_aa: CSAMWTGGGEKLFF